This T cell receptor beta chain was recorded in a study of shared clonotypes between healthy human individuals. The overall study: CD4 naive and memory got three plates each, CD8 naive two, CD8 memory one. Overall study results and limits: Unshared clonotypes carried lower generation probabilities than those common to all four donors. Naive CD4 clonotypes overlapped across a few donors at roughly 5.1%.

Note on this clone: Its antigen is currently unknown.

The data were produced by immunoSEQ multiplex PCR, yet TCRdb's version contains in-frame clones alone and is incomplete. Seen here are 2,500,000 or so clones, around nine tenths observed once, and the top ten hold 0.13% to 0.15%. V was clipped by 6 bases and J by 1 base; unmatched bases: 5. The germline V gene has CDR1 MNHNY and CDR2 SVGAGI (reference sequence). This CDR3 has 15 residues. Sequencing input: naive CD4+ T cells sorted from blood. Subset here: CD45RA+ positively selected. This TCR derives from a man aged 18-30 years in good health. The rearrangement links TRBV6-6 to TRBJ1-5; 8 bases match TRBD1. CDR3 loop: CASRPTGESNQPQHF. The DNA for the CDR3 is TGTGCCAGCAGGCCGACAGGGGAAAGCAATCAGCCCCAGCATTTT.